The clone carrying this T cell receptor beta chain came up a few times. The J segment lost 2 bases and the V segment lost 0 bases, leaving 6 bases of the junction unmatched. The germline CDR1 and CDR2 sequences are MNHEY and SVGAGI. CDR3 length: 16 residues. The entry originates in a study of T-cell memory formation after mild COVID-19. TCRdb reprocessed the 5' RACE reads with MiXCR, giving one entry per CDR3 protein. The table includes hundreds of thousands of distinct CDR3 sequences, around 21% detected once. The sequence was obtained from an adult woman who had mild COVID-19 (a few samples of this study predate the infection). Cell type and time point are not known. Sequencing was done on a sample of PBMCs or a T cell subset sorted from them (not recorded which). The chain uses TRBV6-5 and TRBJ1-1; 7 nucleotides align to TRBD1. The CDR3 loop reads CASSYSRGLSNTEAFF. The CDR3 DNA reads TGTGCCAGCAGTTACTCGAGGGGGCTGAGTAACACTGAAGCTTTCTTT.